The 9 T cell receptor beta chains below were found in one sample sequenced in a study of STAT5B mutations in CD4+ large granular lymphocyte leukemia (dated by TCRdb to 2022 to 2024). Library preparation used the immunoSEQ multiplex PCR assay. The source is immuneACCESS, and TCRdb retained only in-frame sequences with V and J called. Part of the clones is not carried over; for the studies checked, unresolved V genes explain less than half of this, and the remainder is unexplained. This sample is represented by more than 1,500 clones; roughly 81% of them were singletons. The top ten constitute approximately 89% of the sample. The sample was PBMCs. These receptor sequences come from a woman aged 70 to 79 with CD4+ T-cell large granular lymphocyte leukemia.

CDR3 residues: CASSYLNGEQYF. CDR3 DNA: TGTGCCAGCAGTTACCTCAACGGCGAGCAGTACTTC. The chain is built from TRBV6-5 and TRBJ2-5, with D uncertain. The DNA end favors TRBJ2-7, so the J call may be wrong. Germline CDR1 MNHEY, CDR2 SVGAGI. This CDR3 is built from 12 residues.

The DNA of the CDR3 is TGTGCCAGCAGCTTCCCCACCGGGGAGCTGTTTTTT. Protein: CASSFPTGELFF. The gene calls are TRBV7-3 and TRBJ2-2; D is unresolved. Per the germline V gene, CDR1 is SGHTA and CDR2 is FQGTGA. With 3 bases removed from V and 4 bases from J, the gap between germline ends came to 3 bases. The CDR3 extends over 12 amino acids.

The J gene is TRBJ2-5, the V gene TRBV27; D unresolved. Germline lookup yields CDR1 MNHEY and CDR2 SMNVEV (reference sequence). V was clipped by 2 bases and J by 1 base, with 8 bases between them. The CDR3 is 14 amino acids. The CDR3: CASSLKSTQETQYF. CDR3 DNA sequence: TGTGCCAGCAGTTTAAAGTCGACCCAAGAGACCCAGTACTTC.

This chain joins TRBV6-5 and TRBJ1-2; 7 bases map to TRBD1. V lost 4 bases to trimming and J lost 2 bases; unmatched junction nucleotides: 4. From germline, CDR1 is MNHEY and CDR2 SVGAGI. This CDR3 is 14 amino acids long. Here the CDR3 reads CASSSRDRNYGYTF. Written as DNA, the CDR3 is TGTGCCAGCAGTTCGCGGGACAGAAACTATGGCTACACCTTC.

The chain couples TRBV11-2 to TRBJ1-3; D is perhaps TRBD1 (5 bases). The CDR3 has 18 residues. The germline V and J ends were trimmed by 5 bases and 0 bases, with 20 bases remaining between them. From germline, CDR1 is SGHAT and CDR2 FQNNGV. The CDR3 is CASSAPGRVIFSGNTIYF. CDR3 in DNA: TGTGCCAGCAGCGCGCCGGGACGGGTGATTTTCTCTGGAAACACCATATATTTT.

This chain connects TRBV19 to TRBJ1-2; no firm D call. The germline CDR1 and CDR2 sequences are LNHDA and SQIVND (reference sequence). With 0 bases removed from V and 8 bases from J, the gap between germline ends came to 22 bases. CDR3 length equals 17 residues. CDR3 DNA sequence: TGTGCCAGTAGTATAGATCGGCGTATGGTAGGGTCGAGCGGCTACACCTTC. Encoded protein: CASSIDRRMVGSSGYTF.

On this clone: One junction end disagrees with the germline gene, perhaps due to a read error. The CDR3 sequence is CASSVTSGGTNTQYF. The CDR3 nucleotides are TGTGCCAGCAGCGTGACTAGCGGGGGCACAAATACGCAGTATTTT. This chain links TRBV9 with TRBJ2-3; 12 bases map to TRBD2. There are 15 residues in the CDR3. The germline CDR1 and CDR2 sequences are SGDLS and YYNGEE.

V and J are TRBV21-1 and TRBJ1-1. TRBV21-1 is a recognized pseudogene. CDR3 length: 13 amino acids. The CDR3 nucleotides read TGTGCCAGCAGGGGAGACGGGAACACTGAAGCTTTCTTT. It translates to CASRGDGNTEAFF.

Here the CDR3 reads CASSSGTGRQPQHF. DNA for the CDR3: TGTGCCAGCAGCTCTGGGACAGGGCGACAGCCCCAGCATTTT. The chain recombines TRBV11-2 with TRBJ1-5; 9 bases are shared with TRBD1. This CDR3 has 14 residues. The germline CDR1 and CDR2 sequences are SGHAT and FQNNGV. Losses at the gene ends were 4 bases for V and 7 bases for J; bases not matched to a gene: 5.